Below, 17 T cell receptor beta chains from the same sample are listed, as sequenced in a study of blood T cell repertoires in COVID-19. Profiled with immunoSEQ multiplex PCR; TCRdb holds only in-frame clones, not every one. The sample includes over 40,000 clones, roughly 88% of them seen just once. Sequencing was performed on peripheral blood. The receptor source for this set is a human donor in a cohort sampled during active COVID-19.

The CDR3 sequence: CASSLETGGTEAFF. DNA of the CDR3: TGTGCCAGCAGTCTAGAGACAGGGGGCACTGAAGCTTTCTTT. This chain uses TRBV27 with TRBJ1-1; the match to TRBD1 covers 9 bases. The germline V gene has CDR1 MNHEY and CDR2 SMNVEV (reference sequence). V shed 5 bases, J shed 4 bases, and the junction held 5 bases outside the gene matches. The CDR3 extends over 14 amino acids.

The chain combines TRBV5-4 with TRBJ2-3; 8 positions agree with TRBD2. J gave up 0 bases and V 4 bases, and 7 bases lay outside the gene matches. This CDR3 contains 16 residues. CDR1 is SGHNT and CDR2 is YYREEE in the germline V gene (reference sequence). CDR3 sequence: CASSLSAGASTDTQYF. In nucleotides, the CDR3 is TGTGCCAGCAGCCTATCAGCGGGAGCTAGCACAGATACGCAGTATTTT.

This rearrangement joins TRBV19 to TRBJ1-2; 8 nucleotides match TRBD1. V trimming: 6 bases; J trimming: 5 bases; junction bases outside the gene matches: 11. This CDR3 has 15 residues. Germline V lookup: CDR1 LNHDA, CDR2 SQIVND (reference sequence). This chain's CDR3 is CASRTSGTGLYGYTF. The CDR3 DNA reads TGTGCCAGTAGAACATCCGGGACAGGATTGTATGGCTACACCTTC. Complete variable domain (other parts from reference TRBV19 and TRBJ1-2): DGGITQSPKYLFRKEGQNVTLSCEQNLNHDAMYWYRQDPGQGLRLIYYSQIVNDFQKGDIAEGYSVSREKKESFPLTVTSAQKNPTAFYLCASRTSGTGLYGYTFGSGTRLTVV.

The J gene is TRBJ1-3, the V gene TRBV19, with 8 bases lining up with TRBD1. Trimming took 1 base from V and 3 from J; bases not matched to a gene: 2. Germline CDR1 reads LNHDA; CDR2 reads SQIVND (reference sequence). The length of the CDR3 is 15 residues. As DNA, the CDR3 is TGTGCCAGTAGTATAGGCAGGGGGCTTGGAAACACCATATATTTT. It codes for CASSIGRGLGNTIYF.

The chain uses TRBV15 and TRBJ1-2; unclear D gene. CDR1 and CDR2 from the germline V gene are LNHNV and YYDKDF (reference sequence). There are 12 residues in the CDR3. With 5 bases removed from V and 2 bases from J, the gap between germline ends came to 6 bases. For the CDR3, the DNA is TGTGCCACCAGCGGGGAGAACTATGGCTACACCTTC. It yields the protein CATSGENYGYTF.

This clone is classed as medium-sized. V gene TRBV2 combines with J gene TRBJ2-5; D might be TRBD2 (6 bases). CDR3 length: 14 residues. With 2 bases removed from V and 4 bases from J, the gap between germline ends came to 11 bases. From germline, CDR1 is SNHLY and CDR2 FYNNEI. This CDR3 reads CASSEMVEGETQYF. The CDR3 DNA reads TGTGCCAGCAGTGAAATGGTGGAGGGAGAGACCCAGTACTTC.

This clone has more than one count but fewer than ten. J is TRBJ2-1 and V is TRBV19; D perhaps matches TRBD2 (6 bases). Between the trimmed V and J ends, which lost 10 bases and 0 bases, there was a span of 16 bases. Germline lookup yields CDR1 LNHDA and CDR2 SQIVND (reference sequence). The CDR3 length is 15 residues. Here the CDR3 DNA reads TGTGCCACCCGGGGGAGCGCGAGCTCCTACAATGAGCAGTTCTTC. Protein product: CATRGSASSYNEQFF.

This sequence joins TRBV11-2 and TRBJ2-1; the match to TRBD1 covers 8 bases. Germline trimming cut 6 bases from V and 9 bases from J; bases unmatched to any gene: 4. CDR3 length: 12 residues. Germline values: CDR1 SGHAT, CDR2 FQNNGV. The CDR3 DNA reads TGTGCCAGCAGTCCGACAGGGGCTGAGCAGTTCTTC. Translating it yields CASSPTGAEQFF.

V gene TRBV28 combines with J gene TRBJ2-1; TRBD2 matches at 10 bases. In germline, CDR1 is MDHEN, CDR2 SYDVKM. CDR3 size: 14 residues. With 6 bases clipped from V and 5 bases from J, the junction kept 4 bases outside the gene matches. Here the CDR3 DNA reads TGTGCCAGCAGCACCGGACTAGCGGACAATGAGCAGTTCTTC. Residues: CASSTGLADNEQFF.

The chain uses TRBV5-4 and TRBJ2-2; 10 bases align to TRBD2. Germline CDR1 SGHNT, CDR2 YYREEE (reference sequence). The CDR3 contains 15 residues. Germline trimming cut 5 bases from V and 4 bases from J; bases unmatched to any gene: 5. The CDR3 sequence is CASSDSGRGTGELFF. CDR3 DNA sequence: TGTGCCAGCAGTGACAGCGGGAGGGGCACCGGGGAGCTGTTTTTT.

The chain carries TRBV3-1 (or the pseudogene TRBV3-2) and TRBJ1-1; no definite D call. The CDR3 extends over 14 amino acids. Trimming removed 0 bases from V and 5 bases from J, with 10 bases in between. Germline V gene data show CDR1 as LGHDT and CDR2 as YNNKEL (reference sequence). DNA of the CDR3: TGTGCCAGCAGCCAAGAGGGAGGGAGGACTGAAGCTTTCTTT. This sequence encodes CASSQEGGRTEAFF.

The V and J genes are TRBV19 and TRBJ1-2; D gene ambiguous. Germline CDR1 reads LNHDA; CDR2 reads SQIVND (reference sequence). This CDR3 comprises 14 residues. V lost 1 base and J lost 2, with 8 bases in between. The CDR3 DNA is TGTGCCAGTAGTATAGCCCAGGCCAACTATGGCTACACCTTC. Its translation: CASSIAQANYGYTF.

The CDR3: CATSRGSGQGASDTQYF. The DNA for the CDR3 is TGTGCCACCAGCAGAGGGTCGGGACAGGGGGCATCGGATACGCAGTATTTT. The chain combines TRBV15 with TRBJ2-3, with TRBD1 matching over 12 bases. The V segment lost 1 base and the J segment 6 bases; nucleotides outside the gene matches: 8. The CDR3 is made up of 17 amino acids. Germline lookup yields CDR1 LNHNV and CDR2 YYDKDF (reference sequence).

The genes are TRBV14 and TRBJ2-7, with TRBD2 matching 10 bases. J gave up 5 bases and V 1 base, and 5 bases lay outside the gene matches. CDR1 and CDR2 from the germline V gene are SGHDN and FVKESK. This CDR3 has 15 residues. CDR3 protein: CASSQGLAGVNEQYF. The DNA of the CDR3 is TGTGCCAGCAGCCAAGGCCTAGCGGGAGTGAACGAGCAGTACTTC. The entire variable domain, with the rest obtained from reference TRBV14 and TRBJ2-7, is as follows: EAGVTQFPSHSVIEKGQTVTLRCDPISGHDNLYWYRRVMGKEIKFLLHFVKESKQDESGMPNNRFLAERTGGTYSTLKVQPAELEDSGVYFCASSQGLAGVNEQYFGPGTRLTVT.

DNA for the CDR3: TGTGCCAGCAGCCTAGGACAGTGGAACTATGGCTACACCTTC. It is translated as CASSLGQWNYGYTF. The chain recombines TRBV5-4 with TRBJ1-2; maybe TRBD1 (6 bases). CDR3 length: 14 amino acids. Trimming removed 4 bases at V and 2 bases at J, with 12 bases between. Germline-derived CDR1 and CDR2 are SGHNT and YYREEE (reference sequence).

Here the CDR3 DNA reads TGTGCCAGCAGCCTCGGGACTAGCGGACCTTTAAACATTCAGTACTTC. The encoded protein is CASSLGTSGPLNIQYF. V and J are TRBV7-6 and TRBJ2-4; 11 nucleotides line up with TRBD2. Germline V lookup: CDR1 SGHVS, CDR2 FNYEAQ. CDR3 length equals 16 residues. Germline trimming cut 5 bases from V and 6 bases from J; bases unmatched to any gene: 9.

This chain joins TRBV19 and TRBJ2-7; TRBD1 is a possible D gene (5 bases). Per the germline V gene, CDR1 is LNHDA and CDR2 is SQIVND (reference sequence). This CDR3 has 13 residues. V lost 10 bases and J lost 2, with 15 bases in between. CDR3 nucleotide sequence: TGTGCCACCAGTAGACAGCCGACCTACGAGCAGTACTTC. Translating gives CATSRQPTYEQYF.